This T cell receptor beta chain was identified during a study of cytomegalovirus exposure and HLA in healthy donors (dated by TCRdb to about 2017). About the full investigation: An earlier analysis of 587 of the donors reported over 250 Gb of sequence data and about 120 million unique TCR beta sequences obtained from around 180 million T cells. The study profiled the T cell repertoires of fewer than 850 subjects by immunosequencing and related them to cytomegalovirus serostatus. Among about 370 genotyped donors of the cohort, an average of roughly 230,000 unique TCR beta nucleotide sequences was sequenced per donor, of which about 18% were non-productive. Typing coverage varied by locus: 629-630 donors for A, B, C, DRB1 and DQB1; roughly 500 for DQA1; about 590 for DPA1; roughly 450 for DPB1. The genetic ancestry cluster associated with self-reported Caucasian donors included roughly four fifths of the approximately 410 genotyped donors. An early release covering roughly 580 HLA-typed donors comprised about 300 gigabases of sequencing data and some 79 million unique TCR sequences. Several DR-DQ haplotypes were handled as single units for association and clustering, since linkage in the cohort was strong. To study patterns of TCR occurrence, a later analysis re-analyzed previously published TCR beta repertoires from 700 or so donors and added high-resolution HLA genotyping. The study aimed to test whether signatures of past pathogen exposure could be identified by cataloging public T cell receptors. Donor age, sex, ethnicity and CMV serostatus were compiled together with the repertoire data. Genome-wide SNP genotypes for about 65% of the 666 donors were used in a later genetic analysis, which treated that subset as a discovery cohort. HLA typing covered class I and class II loci at four-digit resolution. To predict cytomegalovirus infection status, the study brought together high-throughput TCR immunosequencing, statistical association of individual TCRs with disease status, and machine learning. In an earlier analysis of 587 of the donors, high-throughput TCR beta sequencing was used to judge whether each TCR beta V gene segment behaved as functional or pseudogenic. All discovery cohort repertoires had been generated using a single sequencing platform. Besides the first cohort of 666 subjects, a separate validation cohort made up of 90 to 150 different subjects was used. In the later analysis, no new phenotypic data were used to find candidate immune exposures; instead, reliance was placed on TCR beta sequences and their occurrence across donors. Overall results and qualifications from the work: A further reported finding was that TCR beta sequences accurately predicted the HLA-A and HLA-B alleles for most subjects in the first cohort. When HLA alleles, especially DR and DQ, strongly co-occurred, attributing TCR associations to individual alleles was difficult. An earlier analysis of some 560 of the donors showed that most TCR beta V segments appeared in productive rearrangements either about 87% or about 30% of the time, which broadly matched IMGT annotations. Several of the top co-occurrence clusters appeared to be linked to parvovirus B19, influenza, CMV and Epstein-Barr virus, according to a later analysis. Most TCR sequences were observed very rarely across donors, whereas some public TCRs were present in many individuals. A later genetic analysis reported fewer N-insertions in productive TCRs among donors in an Asian-associated ancestry cluster than the approximately 670-donor mean. Sequencing depth was assumed to be roughly uniform across donors in the presence/absence analyses, though that assumption may not hold. In vitro tests confirmed that three of the cytomegalovirus-associated TCR beta chains recognize cytomegalovirus antigens. According to the authors, the approach could potentially be generalized to other disease states and immunological phenotypes. The cohort was sequenced for TCR beta chains only, and without alpha or paired-chain data the features that could be detected were limited. A later genetic analysis associated a missense DCLRE1C variant with V-gene and J-gene trimming of TCR beta chains, and an independent cohort replicated the association. A cluster of highly shared sequence variants was judged likely to be a technical artifact of the sequencing pipeline. In both the original and validation cohorts, the classifier was reported to diagnose cytomegalovirus status with high specificity and sensitivity. Correlated functional status among segregating V segments might be attributable to linkage disequilibrium, but an unknown experimental factor could not be ruled out. At a false discovery rate of 0.05, a later analysis linked fewer than 20,000 TCR beta sequences to specific HLA alleles. In a later analysis, the rate of TCR association differed among HLA loci, with DRB1 alleles having the most associated TCRs and HLA-C alleles having the fewest. According to a later analysis, most CMV-associated TCR beta chains appeared to be HLA-restricted, and the HLA associations seemed to be driven largely by CMV exposure. Because counts were too low, 15 to 20 rarely observed V segments, including chromosome 9 orphons, were excluded from the earlier analysis of some 590 of the donors. For the cohort, immune exposure information was limited to CMV serostatus. A later analysis found that HLA-associated TCR beta chains were more clonally expanded and had lower generation probabilities than equally common non-associated chains. HLA typing was unavailable for some donors at each locus, so association tests used only the typed subset. The 87-base-pair reads could not distinguish some IMGT-functional V segments, including TRBV6-2 and TRBV6-3, so those segments were excluded. The study gave a list of more than 150 TCR beta chains associated with cytomegalovirus.

In total, approximately 610 healthy bone marrow donors made up the cohort. At the time of sampling, every cohort member was nominally healthy, though immune exposures that went unrecorded were likely present. The donor was CMV seronegative and belonged to the group of over 350 seronegative cohort members. A peripheral blood sample was provided by each donor, and peripheral blood mononuclear cells were used for TCR beta sequencing. Genomic DNA extraction from the blood cell samples was performed with the Qiagen DNeasy Blood Extraction Kit. The junction shows trimming of 3 bases on V and 5 bases on J, plus 22 bases between the germline ends. From a lookup of the germline V gene (reference sequence), CDR1 and CDR2 are LNHDA and SQIVND. The CDR3 runs 17 residues from the cysteine to the phenylalanine. Of all the DNA, just the CDR3 is kept, 51 bases in frame from base 1. Note on this clone: Its target antigen remains unknown. Base qualities are not at hand, and no much larger clone is one base apart.

Library preparation employed the immunoSEQ multiplex PCR assay. For the multiplex PCR, a mixture combining 60 forward primers for TCR Vbeta segments and 13 reverse primers for TCR Jbeta segments was used. Amplification of the CDR3 region of rearranged TCR beta genes was performed with a multiplex PCR assay on genomic DNA. The Illumina HiSeq System was used to sequence the amplified TCR beta libraries as 87-base-pair reads. The authors processed their data as follows. A later analysis tallied 75 million to 95 million unique TCR beta chains across the 666 repertoires, and around 9.9 million of those chains were shared by two or more donors. To remove PCR and sequencing errors, raw reads were error-corrected and collapsed into unique sequences using a nearest-neighbor algorithm that merged closely related sequences. To assign V, D and J gene segments, CDR3 sequences were aligned to IMGT reference sequences. Each retained sequence needed at least a six-nucleotide match to both a V gene segment and a J gene segment. A rearrangement was called productive if the CDR3 had no stop codons and remained in frame with V and J, and every other rearrangement was called non-productive. CDR3 was defined by IMGT convention, running from the second conserved V-encoded cysteine to the conserved J-encoded phenylalanine. The earlier analysis of roughly 590 of the donors excluded sequences that lacked an unambiguous match to a single V gene segment. In an earlier analysis of some 590 of the donors, a V segment was called functional when productive rearrangements were above 56.7%, and segregating when the standard deviation between donors exceeded 5%. A statistical classification framework was developed to diagnose cytomegalovirus status using the catalog of TCR beta chain sequences. In a later analysis, V and J genes were assigned by comparing TCR nucleotide sequences against IMGT/GENE-DB human TR gene sequences. Using the TCRdist pipeline, a later analysis assigned CDR3 sequences along with most-parsimonious VDJ recombination scenarios. In a later analysis, each TCR beta chain was defined by its CDR3 amino acid sequence together with its V-gene family, and reads lacking a unique V-gene family were excluded. In a later analysis, around 650 highly shared, low-generation-probability nucleotide sequences were removed to address suspected cross-contamination and a sequencing artifact. A later analysis calculated a clonal expansion index for each public chain from normalized within-repertoire ranks of inferred template counts. In a later analysis, generation probabilities were computed using a VDJ recombination model fitted to out-of-frame rearrangements, and the results were checked against IGoR. In a later analysis, TCR-TCR, TCR-HLA and TCR-CMV co-occurrence was scored with hypergeometric tests, and a repertoire-size bias correction was applied to TCR pairs. A later analysis estimated false discovery rates by permuting HLA or CMV assignments 20 times. In a later analysis, co-occurring TCRs were grouped using DBSCAN, and TCRdist sequence similarity was added for clustering within HLA-allele-positive subsets. Repertoires with fewer than 30,000 or more than 120,000 public chains were left out of co-occurrence clustering, as were a handful of repertoires with anomalous nucleotide sharing. TCRdb obtained this table from immuneACCESS and retained in-frame rearrangements with V and J assigned. These tables miss some clones; where compared with another copy, unresolved V genes account for less than half of the shortfall, and the remainder is unexplained. V, J and clone size are those of that table, while D and trimming were read from the DNA. For this sample there are approximately 200,000 clones; 65% to 85% appear just once. The leading ten clones occupy roughly 0.097% of the sample.

The receptor comes from a boy between 2 and 10 years old in good health and CMV-seronegative. Recombination connected TRBV19 to TRBJ1-1; too little of a D gene remains to name it. Material: PBMCs. The CDR3 protein: CASSINGVESAGTEAFF. The sequence in DNA is TGTGCCAGTAGTATTAATGGGGTCGAATCCGCGGGGACTGAAGCTTTCTTT.